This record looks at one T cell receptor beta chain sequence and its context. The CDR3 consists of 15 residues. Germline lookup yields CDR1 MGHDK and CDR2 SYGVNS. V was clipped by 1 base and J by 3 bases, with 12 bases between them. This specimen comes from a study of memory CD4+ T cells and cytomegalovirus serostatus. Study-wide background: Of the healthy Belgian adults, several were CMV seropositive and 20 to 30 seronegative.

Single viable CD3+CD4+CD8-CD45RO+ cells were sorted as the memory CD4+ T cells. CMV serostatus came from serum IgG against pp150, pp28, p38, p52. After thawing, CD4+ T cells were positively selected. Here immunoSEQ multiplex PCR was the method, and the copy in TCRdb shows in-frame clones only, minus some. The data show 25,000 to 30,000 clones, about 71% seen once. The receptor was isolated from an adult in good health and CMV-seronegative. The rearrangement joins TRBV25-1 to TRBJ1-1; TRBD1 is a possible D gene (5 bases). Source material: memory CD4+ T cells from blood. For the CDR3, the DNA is TGTGCCAGCAGTGAATGGGGCGGGGAGTACACTGAAGCTTTCTTT. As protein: CASSEWGGEYTEAFF.